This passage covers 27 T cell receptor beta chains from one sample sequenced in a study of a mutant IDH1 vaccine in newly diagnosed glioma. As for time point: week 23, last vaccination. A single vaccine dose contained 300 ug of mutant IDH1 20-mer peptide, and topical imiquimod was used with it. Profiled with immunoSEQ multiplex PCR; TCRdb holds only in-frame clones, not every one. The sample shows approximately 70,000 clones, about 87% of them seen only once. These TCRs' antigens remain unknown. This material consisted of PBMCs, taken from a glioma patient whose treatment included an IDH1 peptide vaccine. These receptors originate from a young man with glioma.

In DNA, the CDR3 is TGTGCCAGCACCCGGTGGGGCCCCAAAGCCTACGAGCAGTACTTC. It specifies CASTRWGPKAYEQYF. This chain joins TRBV21-1 and TRBJ2-7; no DNA check was done on the table's D call, TRBD1. TRBV21-1 is reported as a pseudogene. This CDR3 has 15 amino acids.

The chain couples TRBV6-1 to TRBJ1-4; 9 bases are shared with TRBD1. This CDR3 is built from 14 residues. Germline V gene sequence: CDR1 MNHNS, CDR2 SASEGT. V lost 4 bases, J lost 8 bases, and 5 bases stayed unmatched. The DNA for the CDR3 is TGTGCCAGCAGTGCGACAGGGGGTGGCGAAAAACTGTTTTTT. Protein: CASSATGGGEKLFF.

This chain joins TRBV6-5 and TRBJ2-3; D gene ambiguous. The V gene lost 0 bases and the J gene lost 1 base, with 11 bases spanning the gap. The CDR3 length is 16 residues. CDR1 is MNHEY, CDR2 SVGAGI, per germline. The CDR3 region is CASSYSTDGGTDTQYF. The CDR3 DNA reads TGTGCCAGCAGTTACTCCACCGATGGCGGCACAGATACGCAGTATTTT.

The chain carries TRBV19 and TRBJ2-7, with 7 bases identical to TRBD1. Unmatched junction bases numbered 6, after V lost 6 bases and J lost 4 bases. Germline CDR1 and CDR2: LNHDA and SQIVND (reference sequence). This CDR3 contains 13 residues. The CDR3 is CASRAGGHYEQYF. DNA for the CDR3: TGTGCCAGTAGGGCAGGGGGACATTACGAGCAGTACTTC.

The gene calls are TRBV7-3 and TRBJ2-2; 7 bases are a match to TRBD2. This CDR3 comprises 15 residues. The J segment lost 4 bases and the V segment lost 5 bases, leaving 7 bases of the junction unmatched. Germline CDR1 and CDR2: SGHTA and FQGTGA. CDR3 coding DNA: TGTGCCAGCAGCCCGTACTCGGGGGGCACCGGGGAGCTGTTTTTT. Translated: CASSPYSGGTGELFF.

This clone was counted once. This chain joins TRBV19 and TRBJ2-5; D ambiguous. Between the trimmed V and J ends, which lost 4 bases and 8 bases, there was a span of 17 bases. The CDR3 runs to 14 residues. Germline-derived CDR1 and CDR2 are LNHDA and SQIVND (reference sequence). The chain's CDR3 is CASSTEGWAGTQYF. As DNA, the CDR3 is TGTGCCAGTAGTACCGAAGGATGGGCTGGCACCCAGTACTTC.

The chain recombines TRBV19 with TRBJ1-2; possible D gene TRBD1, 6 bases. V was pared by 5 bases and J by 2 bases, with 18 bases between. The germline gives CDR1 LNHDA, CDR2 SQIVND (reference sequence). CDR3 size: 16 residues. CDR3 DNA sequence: TGTGCCAGTAGTTCCCCGATGGGGGCAATCAACTATGGCTACACCTTC. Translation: CASSSPMGAINYGYTF.

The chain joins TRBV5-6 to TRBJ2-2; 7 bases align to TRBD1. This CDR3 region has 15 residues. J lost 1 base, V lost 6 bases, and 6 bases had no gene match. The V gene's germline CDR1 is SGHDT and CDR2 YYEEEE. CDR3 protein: CASIDDRENTGELFF. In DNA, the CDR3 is TGTGCCAGCATCGATGACAGGGAGAACACCGGGGAGCTGTTTTTT.

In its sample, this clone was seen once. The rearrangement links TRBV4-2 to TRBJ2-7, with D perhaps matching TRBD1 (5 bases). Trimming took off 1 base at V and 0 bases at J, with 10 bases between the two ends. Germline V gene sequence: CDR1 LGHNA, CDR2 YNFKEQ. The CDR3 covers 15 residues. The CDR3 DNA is TGTGCCAGCAGCCAAGGAGCAGGGTTCTCCTACGAGCAGTACTTC. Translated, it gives CASSQGAGFSYEQYF.

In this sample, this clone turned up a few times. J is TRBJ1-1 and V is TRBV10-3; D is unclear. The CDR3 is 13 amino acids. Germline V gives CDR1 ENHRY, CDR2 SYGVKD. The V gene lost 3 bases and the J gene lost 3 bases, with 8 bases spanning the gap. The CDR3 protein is CAISDPDYTEAFF. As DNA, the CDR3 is TGTGCCATCAGTGACCCCGACTACACTGAAGCTTTCTTT.

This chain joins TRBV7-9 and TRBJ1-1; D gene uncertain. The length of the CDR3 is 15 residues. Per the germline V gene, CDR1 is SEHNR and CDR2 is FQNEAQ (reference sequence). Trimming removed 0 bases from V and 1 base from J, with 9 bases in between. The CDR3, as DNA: TGTGCCAGCAGCTTAGCGACCTCAAAGAACACTGAAGCTTTCTTT. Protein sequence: CASSLATSKNTEAFF.

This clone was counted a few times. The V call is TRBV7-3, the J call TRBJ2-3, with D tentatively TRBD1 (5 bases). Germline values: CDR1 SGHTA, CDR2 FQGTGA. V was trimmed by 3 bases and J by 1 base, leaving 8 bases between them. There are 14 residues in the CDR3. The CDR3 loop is CASSLKGGTDTQYF. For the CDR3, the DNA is TGTGCCAGCAGCTTGAAAGGGGGCACAGATACGCAGTATTTT.

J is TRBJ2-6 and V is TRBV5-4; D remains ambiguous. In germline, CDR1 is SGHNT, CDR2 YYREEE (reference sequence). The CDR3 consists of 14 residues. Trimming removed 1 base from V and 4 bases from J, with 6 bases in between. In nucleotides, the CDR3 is TGTGCCAGCAGCTTGCCATCCGGGGCCAACGTCCTGACTTTC. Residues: CASSLPSGANVLTF. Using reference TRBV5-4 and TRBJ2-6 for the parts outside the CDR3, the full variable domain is ETGVTQSPTHLIKTRGQQVTLRCSSQSGHNTVSWYQQALGQGPQFIFQYYREEENGRGNFPPRFSGLQFPNYSSELNVNALELDDSALYLCASSLPSGANVLTFGAGSRLTVL.

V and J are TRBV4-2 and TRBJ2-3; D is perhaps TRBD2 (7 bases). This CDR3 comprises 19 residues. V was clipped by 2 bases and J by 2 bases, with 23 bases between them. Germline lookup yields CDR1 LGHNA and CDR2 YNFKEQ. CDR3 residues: CASSQSLRGGAYFTDTQYF. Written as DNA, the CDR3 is TGTGCCAGCAGCCAATCGTTGAGGGGGGGCGCCTATTTCACAGATACGCAGTATTTT.

Here the CDR3 DNA reads TGTGCCAGCAGTTTAGTAGGGGGCGCCAACTATGGCTACACCTTC. Amino acid sequence: CASSLVGGANYGYTF. The chain employs TRBV27 and TRBJ1-2; 7 nucleotides agree with TRBD1. The V gene end was trimmed by 2 bases and the J gene end by 2 bases; junction bases not matched to a gene: 5. This CDR3 is built from 15 residues. From germline, CDR1 is MNHEY and CDR2 SMNVEV (reference sequence).

The CDR3 DNA reads TGTGCCTGGAACGAGGTGGGGGGCACAGATACGCAGTATTTT. Its translation: CAWNEVGGTDTQYF. This sequence joins TRBV30 and TRBJ2-3, with D tentatively TRBD1 or TRBD2 (5 bases each). Germline CDR1 is GTSNPN and CDR2 is SVGIG (reference sequence). The length of the CDR3 is 14 residues. With 4 bases removed from V and 1 base from J, the gap between germline ends came to 12 bases.

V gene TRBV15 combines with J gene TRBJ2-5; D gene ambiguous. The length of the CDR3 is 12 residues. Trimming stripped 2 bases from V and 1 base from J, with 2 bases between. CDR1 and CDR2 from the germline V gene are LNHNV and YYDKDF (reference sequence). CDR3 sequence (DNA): TGTGCCACCAGCAGACCCCAAGAGACCCAGTACTTC. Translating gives CATSRPQETQYF.

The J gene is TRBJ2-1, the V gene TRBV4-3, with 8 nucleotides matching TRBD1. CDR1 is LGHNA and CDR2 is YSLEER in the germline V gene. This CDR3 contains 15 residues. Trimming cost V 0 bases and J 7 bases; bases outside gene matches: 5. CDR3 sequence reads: CASSQDRTGRNEQFF. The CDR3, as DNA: TGCGCCAGCAGCCAAGACCGGACAGGGCGGAATGAGCAGTTCTTC.

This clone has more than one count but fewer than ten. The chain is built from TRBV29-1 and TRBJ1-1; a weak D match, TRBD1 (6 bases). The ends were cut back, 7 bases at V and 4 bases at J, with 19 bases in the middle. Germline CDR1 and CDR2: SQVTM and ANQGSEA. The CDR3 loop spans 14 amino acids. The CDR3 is CSAGGTIGLTEAFF. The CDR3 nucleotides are TGCAGCGCGGGGGGGACAATTGGGCTCACTGAAGCTTTCTTT. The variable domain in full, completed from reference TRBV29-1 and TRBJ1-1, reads SAVISQKPSRDICQRGTSLTIQCQVDSQVTMMFWYRQQPGQSLTLIATANQGSEATYESGFVIDKFPISRPNLTFSTLTVSNMSPEDSSIYLCSAGGTIGLTEAFFGQGTRLTVV.

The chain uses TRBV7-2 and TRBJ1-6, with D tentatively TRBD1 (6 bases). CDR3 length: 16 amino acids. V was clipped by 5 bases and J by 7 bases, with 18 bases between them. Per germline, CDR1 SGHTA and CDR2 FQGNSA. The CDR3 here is CASSPDPGQLNSPLHF. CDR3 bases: TGTGCCAGCAGCCCCGACCCCGGACAGCTAAATTCACCCCTCCACTTT.

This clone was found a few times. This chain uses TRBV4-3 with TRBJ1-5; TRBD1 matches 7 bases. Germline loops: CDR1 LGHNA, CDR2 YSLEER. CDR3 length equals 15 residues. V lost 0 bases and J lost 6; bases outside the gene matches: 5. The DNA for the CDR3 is TGCGCCAGCAGCCAAGATAAAGGGGGCGGTCAGCCCCAGCATTTT. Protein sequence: CASSQDKGGGQPQHF.

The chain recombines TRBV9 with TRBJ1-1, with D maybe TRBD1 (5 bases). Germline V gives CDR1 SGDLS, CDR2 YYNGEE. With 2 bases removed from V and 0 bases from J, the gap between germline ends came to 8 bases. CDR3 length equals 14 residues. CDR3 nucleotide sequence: TGTGCCAGCAGCGTTGACAGCCTGAACACTGAAGCTTTCTTT. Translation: CASSVDSLNTEAFF.

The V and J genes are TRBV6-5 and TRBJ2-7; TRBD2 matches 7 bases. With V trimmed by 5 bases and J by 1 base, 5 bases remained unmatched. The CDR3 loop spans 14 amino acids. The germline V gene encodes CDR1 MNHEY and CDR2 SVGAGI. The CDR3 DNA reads TGTGCCAGCAGTCGTAGCGGGCCTTCCTACGAGCAGTACTTC. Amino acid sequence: CASSRSGPSYEQYF.

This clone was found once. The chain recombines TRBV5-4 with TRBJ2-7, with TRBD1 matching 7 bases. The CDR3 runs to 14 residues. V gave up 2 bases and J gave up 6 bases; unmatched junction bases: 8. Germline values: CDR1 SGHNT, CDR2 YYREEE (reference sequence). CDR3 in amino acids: CASSFRGRMGEQYF. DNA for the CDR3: TGTGCCAGCAGCTTTAGGGGGCGCATGGGCGAGCAGTACTTC. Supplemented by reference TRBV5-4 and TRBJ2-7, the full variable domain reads ETGVTQSPTHLIKTRGQQVTLRCSSQSGHNTVSWYQQALGQGPQFIFQYYREEENGRGNFPPRFSGLQFPNYSSELNVNALELDDSALYLCASSFRGRMGEQYFGPGTRLTVT.

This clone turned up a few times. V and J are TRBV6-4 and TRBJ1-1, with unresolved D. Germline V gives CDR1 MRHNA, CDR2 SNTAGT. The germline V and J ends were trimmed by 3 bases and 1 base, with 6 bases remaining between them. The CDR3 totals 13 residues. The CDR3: CASSEKANTEAFF. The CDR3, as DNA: TGTGCCAGCAGTGAAAAGGCGAACACTGAAGCTTTCTTT.

DNA for the CDR3: TGTGCCAGCTCACTCGAACGACAGGTCGTTGAGCAGTACTTC. Translated, it gives CASSLERQVVEQYF. This chain joins TRBV18 and TRBJ2-7; a possible D gene is TRBD1 (6 bases). Germline loops: CDR1 KGHSH, CDR2 LQKENI. V lost 4 bases, J lost 7 bases, and 17 bases lay in between. This CDR3 has 14 residues.

Here the CDR3 DNA reads TGTGCCAGCAAGGGGACAGGGGACGATACGCAGTATTTT. Protein: CASKGTGDDTQYF. This chain uses TRBV2 with TRBJ2-3; TRBD1 matches at 10 bases. Looked up from germline, CDR1 is SNHLY and CDR2 is FYNNEI. V was pared by 7 bases and J by 6 bases, with 4 bases of the junction left unmatched. The CDR3 loop spans 13 amino acids.